This T cell receptor (beta chain) came from a study of a mutant IDH1 vaccine in newly diagnosed glioma (dated by TCRdb to about 2021). Broadly, across the study: In the chemotherapy-containing groups, vaccination started alongside temozolomide cycles, whereas in patients who had radiotherapy alone it started 4-6 weeks after radiotherapy. The roughly 34 treated patients were approximately 60% male and roughly 40% female, with a mean age of roughly 40 years. Before enrollment, most patients had been given radiochemotherapy with temozolomide as standard therapy, while the rest had received either radiotherapy alone or temozolomide alone. The week-35 safety follow-up took place at visit V12, and the week-47 end of study took place at visit V13. Six visits were used for peripheral blood collection: V03 (baseline), V05, V07, V10, V12 and V13. For exploratory analyses, approximately 23 treated patients had longitudinal TCRB deep sequencing done wherever samples were available. The investigation overall reported the following: According to the authors, sample limitations meant that analyses of patient blood samples could not be reproduced. PBMC samples for TCRB deep sequencing were selected based on availability. Immune responses induced by the vaccine were seen in over 80% of patients across multiple MHC alleles. Pseudoprogression seemed to be unrelated to changes in the top peripheral T cell clonotypes found by TCRB sequencing.

Unmatched junction bases come to 7, with V trimmed by 0 bases and J by 5 bases. The CDR3 measures 16 amino acids from cysteine to phenylalanine. Of all the DNA, just the CDR3 is kept, 48 bases in frame from base 1. Sequences MNHEY (CDR1) and SVGAGI (CDR2) are obtained from the germline V gene. About this clone itself: Its antigen target is currently unknown. The sample holds no much larger clone one base away, and base qualities are not on file.

In the paper's terms, the time point label means: week 35, safety follow-up. Each vaccine dose, consisting of 300 ug of a 20-mer mutant IDH1 peptide in Montanide, was administered subcutaneously with topical imiquimod. Eight vaccinations were administered to patients in weeks 1, 3, 5, 7, 11, 15, 19 and 23, corresponding to visits V03 through V10. Newly diagnosed WHO grade 3 or 4 IDH1-mutant astrocytomas showing loss of nuclear ATRX were present in the donors. The samples were drawn from NOA16, a multicentre, single-arm, open-label phase I trial in Germany that tested a mutant IDH1 peptide vaccine in humans for the first time. Genomic DNA for TCRB sequencing was isolated from EDTA blood with the DNeasy Blood and Tissue Kit. The method was the immunoSEQ multiplex PCR assay. The hsTCRB Kit was used according to the manufacturer's protocol to amplify rearranged TCR beta chain sequences. An Illumina MiSeq was used to sequence the TCRB libraries. In the original analysis: The kit vendor's proprietary platform handled demultiplexing, trimming and gene mapping. TCRdb took this table from immuneACCESS and kept in-frame rearrangements with V and J called. Such tables lack part of the clones; where checked against another copy, unresolved V genes explain under half of the gap, and the rest is unexplained. D and trimming were read from the DNA, whereas the V and J calls and clone size are those reported in that table. The sample has about 72,000 clones on record, about four fifths of them singletons. Jointly, the top ten make up roughly 12% of the sample.

Recombination linked TRBV6-5 to TRBJ2-4, with 7 bases aligning to TRBD1. The receptor comes from a man between 18 and 35 years old with glioma. Specimen: PBMCs, collected from a glioma patient whose treatment included an IDH1 peptide vaccine. The bases are TGTGCCAGCAGTTACTCATTCGGACAGGTCCAAAACATTCAGTACTTC. Its amino acids are CASSYSFGQVQNIQYF.